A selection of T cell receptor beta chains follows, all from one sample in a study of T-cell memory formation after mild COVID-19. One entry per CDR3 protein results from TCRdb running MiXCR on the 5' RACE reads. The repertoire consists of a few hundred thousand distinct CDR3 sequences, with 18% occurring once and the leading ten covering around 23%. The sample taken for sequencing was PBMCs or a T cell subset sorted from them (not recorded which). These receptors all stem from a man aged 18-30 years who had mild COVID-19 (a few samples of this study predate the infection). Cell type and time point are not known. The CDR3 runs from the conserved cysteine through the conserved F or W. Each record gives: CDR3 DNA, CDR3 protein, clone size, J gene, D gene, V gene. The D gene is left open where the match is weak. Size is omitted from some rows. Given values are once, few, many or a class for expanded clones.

TGCGCCAGCAGCCAAGAGGCCAGGACGAACACTGAAGCTTTCTTT | CASSQEARTNTEAFF | few | TRBJ1-1 | NA | TRBV4-1
TGTGCCAGCAGTAAACCGGGACTGCCCTTCCAGTGGTACTTC | CASSKPGLPFQWYF | NA | TRBJ2-7 | NA | TRBV6-2/TRBV6-3
TGTGCCAGCACCCAAGGTGGCAGAGAGCAGTTCTTC | CASTQGGREQFF | many | TRBJ2-1 | NA | TRBV12-3/TRBV12-4
TGTGCCAGCACCCATCTTCGGACGGTGAACTACGAGCAGTACTTC | CASTHLRTVNYEQYF | few | TRBJ2-7 | NA | TRBV6-2/TRBV6-3
TGTGCCAGCACCAGGGGCACCGGGGAGCTGTTTTTT | CASTRGTGELFF | few | TRBJ2-2 | NA | TRBV6-2/TRBV6-3
TGTGCCAGCAGTTACTCGATAGCGAGCACAGATACGCAGTATTTT | CASSYSIASTDTQYF | few | TRBJ2-3 | NA | TRBV6-5
TGCGCCAGCAGCCACTCCTTTGGCTACACCTTC | CASSHSFGYTF | few | TRBJ1-2 | NA | TRBV4-1
TGCAGCGTTGGAAGGGGGGACGAGCAGTTCTTC | CSVGRGDEQFF | NA | TRBJ2-1 | NA | TRBV29-1
TGTGCCAGCAACGGCGGGGGAACTGGGGGATACAATGAGCAGTTCTTC | CASNGGGTGGYNEQFF | NA | TRBJ2-1 | TRBD2 | TRBV5-4
TGCGCCAGCAGAGTCAGGGTCCCAGATACGCAGTATTTT | CASRVRVPDTQYF | few | TRBJ2-3 | NA | TRBV5-1
TGTGCCAGCAGTTACTACAGGGGTCAGGGGCCCCAGCATTTT | CASSYYRGQGPQHF | NA | TRBJ1-5 | TRBD1 | TRBV6-5
TGCAGCGTCCCCCCCGCGCGGGGGACAGACAATGAGCAGTTCTTC | CSVPPARGTDNEQFF | few | TRBJ2-1 | NA | TRBV29-1
TGCGCCAGCAGCTACGCGGGGTGGGATGAGCAGTTCTTC | CASSYAGWDEQFF | few | TRBJ2-1 | NA | TRBV5-1
TGTGCCAGCAGGACAGGGTGGGCCTACAATGAGCAGTTCTTC | CASRTGWAYNEQFF | few | TRBJ2-1 | TRBD1 | TRBV27
TGTGCCAGCACCGGGGGTAGCGGGGGGGCTGGGACCCAGTACTTC | CASTGGSGGAGTQYF | NA | TRBJ2-5 | TRBD2 | TRBV12-3/TRBV12-4
TGTGCCAGCAGCGTAGCCAGGGGCACTATCGGGGAGCTGTTTTTT | CASSVARGTIGELFF | few | TRBJ2-2 | NA | TRBV9
TGCAGTGCTCCGAGGGGCCAGGGGGCGGTCTATAATTCACCCCTCCACTTT | CSAPRGQGAVYNSPLHF | NA | TRBJ1-6 | TRBD1 | TRBV20-1
TGTGCCAGCAGCTTCTTCGAAGCAGAGCAGTACTTC | CASSFFEAEQYF | NA | TRBJ2-7 | NA | TRBV7-2
TGTGCCAGCAGTTACTCGAAATGGGGTTCTTATGGCTACACCTTC | CASSYSKWGSYGYTF | few | TRBJ1-2 | NA | TRBV6-5
TGTGCCAGCGCCAAACGTCCCCTCACAGATACGCAGTATTTT | CASAKRPLTDTQYF | few | TRBJ2-3 | NA | TRBV6-5
TGTGCCAGCAGCTCCAGGGTCTCCGGGGAGCTGTTTTTT | CASSSRVSGELFF | NA | TRBJ2-2 | NA | TRBV11-2
TGTGCCAGCAGCTTAGGTCCGGCGACTGCAGCAGAGACCCAGTACTTC | CASSLGPATAAETQYF | few | TRBJ2-5 | NA | TRBV7-2
TGTGCCAGCAGTATAACAGGGCCCTCTGGAAACACCATATATTTT | CASSITGPSGNTIYF | many | TRBJ1-3 | NA | TRBV6-5
TGCAGTGCTACGACAGCGAACACCGGGGAGCTGTTTTTT | CSATTANTGELFF | NA | TRBJ2-2 | NA | TRBV20-1
TGTGCCATCAGTGAGTCGCCACCCCCAGGGGGGGGGGCGAGAGATACGCAGTATTTT | CAISESPPPGGGARDTQYF | once | TRBJ2-3 | NA | TRBV10-3
TGTGCCAGCAGTGCTAAGGGTCGGTATAGCAATCAGCCCCAGCATTTT | CASSAKGRYSNQPQHF | NA | TRBJ1-5 | NA | TRBV6-5
TGTGCCAGCAGCTCGGGACAGGGGACCGGGGAGCTGTTTTTT | CASSSGQGTGELFF | few | TRBJ2-2 | TRBD1 | TRBV5-4
TGTGCCATACGAAGGGGACTCCAAGAGACCCAGTACTTC | CAIRRGLQETQYF | few | TRBJ2-5 | NA | TRBV10-3
TGCGCCAGCAGCCAAGACTTGGGACAGCCGACAGATACGCAGTATTTT | CASSQDLGQPTDTQYF | few | TRBJ2-3 | TRBD1 | TRBV4-3
TGTGCCAGCTCACCATACGGACAGGTCGACATCCCAAATGAGCAGTTCTTC | CASSPYGQVDIPNEQFF | NA | TRBJ2-1 | TRBD1 | TRBV18
TGTGCCAGCAGCCAGGCAACAGATACGCAGTATTTT | CASSQATDTQYF | many | TRBJ2-3 | NA | TRBV3-1
TGTGCCAGCAGCATAGTAGTAACCGCGGGTTCACCCCTCCACTTT | CASSIVVTAGSPLHF | few | TRBJ1-6 | NA | TRBV7-8
TGTGCCAGCAGCCAGTATCCGGGACAATTAAATGAAAAACTGTTTTTT | CASSQYPGQLNEKLFF | few | TRBJ1-4 | NA | TRBV14